This T cell receptor (beta chain) was profiled in a study of control samples from healthy donors and cancer patients. The CDR3 runs to 15 residues. The V gene end was trimmed by 6 bases and the J gene end by 3 bases; junction bases not matched to a gene: 7. CDR1 and CDR2 (germline): MNHNY, SVGAGI (reference sequence). Using immunoSEQ multiplex PCR, the repertoire was profiled, and TCRdb retains in-frame clones only, with some absent. The profile shows 160,000 or so clones, 93% of them singletons. The chain links TRBV6-6 to TRBJ2-3; 9 bases align to TRBD1. This sequence originates from a man in his fifties in good health. The sequencing sample was made of blood. CDR3 nucleotides: TGTGCCAGCAGCCGGGGGACAGGGCGTACAGATACGCAGTATTTT. The encoded protein is CASSRGTGRTDTQYF.